The clone carrying this T cell receptor (beta chain) came up once. The CDR3 runs to 14 residues. V dropped 6 bases and J dropped 7 bases, with 15 bases sitting between them. CDR1 and CDR2 (germline): MDHEN, SYDVKM. The record originates from a study of radiotherapy plus CTLA-4 blockade in lung cancer. Sequencing used immunoSEQ multiplex PCR; TCRdb keeps in-frame clones, though not all of them. In the table there are approximately 67,000 clones, about four fifths of which are singletons. The chain carries TRBV28 and TRBJ1-4; D might be TRBD1 (6 bases). Sequenced here: peripheral blood, sampled from a patient treated with radiotherapy plus ipilimumab. The receptor was isolated from a human donor with non-small cell lung cancer who had a partial response to radiotherapy plus ipilimumab. The DNA for the CDR3 is TGTGCCAGCAGATCACAGGGTTGGGGTGAAAAACTGTTTTTT. Translated: CASRSQGWGEKLFF.